The 9 T cell receptor beta chains below all came from one sample that was sequenced in a study of somatic mutations in cytotoxic T cells in rheumatoid arthritis. The data were produced by immunoSEQ multiplex PCR, yet TCRdb's version contains in-frame clones alone and is incomplete. The table lists approximately 12,000 clones, nearly 80% of them singletons. Sample: CD8+ T cells sorted from blood. The receptors shown here come from an adult with rheumatoid arthritis.

This chain uses TRBV9 with TRBJ2-1; 10 bases agree with TRBD2. J gave up 5 bases and V 0 bases, and 5 bases lay outside the gene matches. This CDR3 comprises 16 residues. From germline, CDR1 is SGDLS and CDR2 YYNGEE. The CDR3 reads CASSVEGTSVNNEQFF. The CDR3 DNA is TGTGCCAGCAGCGTAGAAGGGACTAGCGTGAACAATGAGCAGTTCTTC. Full variable domain (outside the CDR3, taken from reference TRBV9 and TRBJ2-1): DSGVTQTPKHLITATGQRVTLRCSPRSGDLSVYWYQQSLDQGLQFLIQYYNGEERAKGNILERFSAQQFPDLHSELNLSSLELGDSALYFCASSVEGTSVNNEQFFGPGTRLTVL.

Judged by abundance, this clone is medium-sized. The rearrangement uses TRBV30 and TRBJ2-7, with 7 positions matching TRBD1. V was pared by 7 bases and J by 0 bases, with 9 bases of the junction left unmatched. Germline CDR1 GTSNPN, CDR2 SVGIG (reference sequence). The CDR3 sequence is 14 residues long. The CDR3 region is CASGRGQSSYEQYF. The CDR3 nucleotides are TGTGCCTCAGGTAGGGGACAGAGCTCCTACGAGCAGTACTTC.

The rearrangement links TRBV2 to TRBJ1-1; 8 bases line up with TRBD1. The ends lost 6 bases at V and 1 base at J; junction bases unmatched: 10. Germline V CDR1 and CDR2: SNHLY, FYNNEI. This CDR3 has 16 residues. Here the CDR3 DNA reads TGTGCCAGCAGCGTAGACAGGGGTTCTTCGAACACTGAAGCTTTCTTT. It codes for CASSVDRGSSNTEAFF.

V and J are TRBV4-1 and TRBJ1-2; D might be TRBD1 (5 bases). CDR1 and CDR2 (germline): MGHRA, YSYEKL. This CDR3 spans 14 amino acids. V was cut by 5 bases and J by 6 bases, with 16 bases left in between. The CDR3 loop is CASSTRTGTHGYTF. As DNA, the CDR3 is TGCGCCAGCAGCACCCGTACGGGGACCCATGGCTACACCTTC.

The chain is built from TRBV10-2 and TRBJ1-5; the match to TRBD1 covers 9 bases. This CDR3 has 16 residues. CDR1 is WSHSY, CDR2 SAAADI, per germline. The trim removed 2 bases at V and 0 bases at J, leaving 2 bases unmatched. CDR3 region: CASSEGQGYSNQPQHF. DNA for the CDR3: TGCGCCAGCAGTGAGGGACAGGGGTATAGCAATCAGCCCCAGCATTTT.

The chain combines TRBV28 with TRBJ2-3, with 11 positions matching TRBD2. The CDR3 is 18 amino acids. The germline CDR1 and CDR2 sequences are MDHEN and SYDVKM. V was pared by 5 bases and J by 2 bases, with 12 bases of the junction left unmatched. The CDR3 sequence: CASSPAVLAGALTDTQYF. The CDR3 nucleotides read TGTGCCAGCAGTCCGGCGGTACTAGCGGGAGCACTCACAGATACGCAGTATTTT.

V is TRBV4-1 and J is TRBJ1-5; perhaps TRBD1 as D (5 bases). The CDR3 runs 14 residues. CDR1 is MGHRA, CDR2 YSYEKL, per germline. V was trimmed by 4 bases and J by 3 bases, leaving 10 bases between them. The CDR3 DNA sequence: TGCGCCAGCAGCCGGGGGTATGACAATCAGCCCCAGCATTTT. Protein product: CASSRGYDNQPQHF.

This clone was counted only a few times. The chain links TRBV6-1 to TRBJ2-7, with a weak D call TRBD1 (6 bases). This CDR3 has 14 residues. V was pared by 0 bases and J by 0 bases, with 6 bases between. In germline, CDR1 is MNHNS, CDR2 SASEGT. CDR3 sequence (DNA): TGTGCCAGCAGTGAAGCGGACAGCTCCTACGAGCAGTACTTC. Its protein is CASSEADSSYEQYF.

The chain is built from TRBV4-1 and TRBJ2-1; D gene uncertain. Trimming pared 0 bases from V and 0 bases from J, leaving 9 bases between. CDR3 length: 16 residues. Per germline, CDR1 MGHRA and CDR2 YSYEKL. Written as DNA, the CDR3 is TGCGCCAGCAGCCAAGATTGGGGATTCTCCTACAATGAGCAGTTCTTC. Encoded protein: CASSQDWGFSYNEQFF.